The 27 T cell receptor beta chains below were found in one sample sequenced in a study of spatial heterogeneity in lung cancer. TCRdb re-derived calls from the 5' RACE reads in MiXCR, one entry per CDR3 protein. The sample lists 35,000 to 55,000 distinct CDR3 sequences, 20% to 25% occurring once. The time point denotes: blood at routine non-recurrence follow-up after resection. The sequenced sample was PBMCs, obtained at follow-up. All receptors come from a female donor with early-stage non-small cell lung cancer.

This clonotype was counted only a few times. CDR3 region: CASRRRGQNTGELFF. CDR3 bases: TGTGCCAGCAGACGGAGAGGACAGAACACCGGGGAGCTGTTTTTT. The chain combines TRBV2 with TRBJ2-2, with D possibly being TRBD1 (5 bases). There are 15 residues in the CDR3. Germline V gene lookup returns CDR1 SNHLY and CDR2 FYNNEI. The V gene lost 6 bases and the J gene lost 1 base, with 12 bases spanning the gap.

This clonotype ranks as medium-sized. This chain links TRBV4-2 with TRBJ2-7; D is unclear. CDR1 and CDR2 from the germline V gene are LGHNA and YNFKEQ. The CDR3 is 14 residues long. Deletions cut 0 bases from V and 1 base from J, with 7 bases between. The CDR3 DNA reads TGTGCCAGCAGCCAAGATCCTAATTCCTACGAGCAGTACTTC. Translated, it gives CASSQDPNSYEQYF.

This clonotype came up many times. V is TRBV12-3 or TRBV12-4 and J is TRBJ1-1; D gene ambiguous. V was shortened by 3 bases and J by 0 bases, with 8 bases between the two germline ends. There are 14 residues in the CDR3. The CDR3 here is CASSLLAVNTEAFF. The CDR3 DNA reads as TGTGCCAGCAGTTTGTTGGCGGTGAACACTGAAGCTTTCTTT.

The chain couples TRBV5-4 to TRBJ2-1; D is unclear. Germline V gene sequence: CDR1 SGHNT, CDR2 YYREEE (reference sequence). The CDR3 consists of 11 residues. V lost 1 base and J lost 9, with 5 bases in between. The CDR3 spells CASSLFTEQFF. Here the CDR3 DNA reads TGTGCCAGCAGCTTGTTCACTGAGCAGTTCTTC. Variable domain in full (rest from reference TRBV5-4 and TRBJ2-1): ETGVTQSPTHLIKTRGQQVTLRCSSQSGHNTVSWYQQALGQGPQFIFQYYREEENGRGNFPPRFSGLQFPNYSSELNVNALELDDSALYLCASSLFTEQFFGPGTRLTVL.

The chain has TRBV4-1 and TRBJ1-2, with no clear D. This CDR3 comprises 13 residues. Trimming took off 4 bases at V and 4 bases at J, with 10 bases between the two ends. Germline V gene lookup returns CDR1 MGHRA and CDR2 YSYEKL. The CDR3 sequence is CASSPRFFYGYTF. The DNA for the CDR3 is TGCGCCAGCAGCCCTAGATTTTTCTATGGCTACACCTTC.

The chain uses TRBV20-1 and TRBJ2-3; D is undetermined. From germline, CDR1 is DFQATT and CDR2 SNEGSKA (reference sequence). Trimming took off 1 base at V and 2 bases at J, with 13 bases between the two ends. The CDR3 has 15 amino acids. The CDR3 DNA follows: TGCAGTGCTAGAGTCGGGCTAGAACCCACAGATACGCAGTATTTT. This encodes CSARVGLEPTDTQYF.

The genes are TRBV10-2 and TRBJ2-1, with TRBD2 matching 14 bases. CDR1 is WSHSY and CDR2 is SAAADI in the germline V gene. The V gene end was trimmed by 6 bases and the J gene end by 7 bases; junction bases not matched to a gene: 8. CDR3 size: 16 residues. Written as DNA, the CDR3 is TGCGCCAGCAGGCGGGGACTAGCGGGAGTCGATAATGAGCAGTTCTTC. Its translation: CASRRGLAGVDNEQFF.

This chain connects TRBV3-1 to TRBJ2-5; D is ambiguous. The CDR3 totals 12 residues. CDR1 is LGHDT, CDR2 YNNKEL, per germline (reference sequence). V dropped 0 bases and J dropped 7 bases, with 6 bases sitting between them. As DNA, the CDR3 is TGTGCCAGCAGCCAAGAAGGTCCGACCCAGTACTTC. Translation gives CASSQEGPTQYF.

This clonotype came up a few times. V is TRBV10-3 and J is TRBJ2-3; perhaps TRBD2 as D (6 bases). This CDR3 is 14 amino acids long. V shed 7 bases and J shed 0 bases, with 11 bases lying between them. The germline V gene has CDR1 ENHRY and CDR2 SYGVKD. CDR3 loop: CAITGESSTDTQYF. The DNA for the CDR3 is TGTGCCATCACGGGGGAGAGTAGCACAGATACGCAGTATTTT.

The chain links TRBV20-1 to TRBJ2-3, with D unresolved. Germline V CDR1 and CDR2: DFQATT, SNEGSKA (reference sequence). Trimming left V 0 bases short and J 6 bases short, with 10 bases between. The CDR3 extends over 13 amino acids. The DNA of the CDR3 is TGCAGTGCTAGAGATGCCCTCAGGGATACGCAGTATTTT. It encodes CSARDALRDTQYF.

This clonotype was counted a few times. Here the CDR3 reads CSARVAGGPHTQYF. CDR3 nucleotide sequence: TGCAGTGCTAGAGTAGCGGGGGGGCCCCACACGCAGTATTTT. This chain joins TRBV20-1 and TRBJ2-3; 11 positions agree with TRBD2. The germline V gene encodes CDR1 DFQATT and CDR2 SNEGSKA (reference sequence). There are 14 residues in the CDR3. Trimming took 1 base from V and 9 from J; bases not matched to a gene: 6.

The chain is built from TRBV7-2 and TRBJ2-3, with TRBD2 matching 10 bases. The V gene end was trimmed by 10 bases and the J gene end by 5 bases; junction bases not matched to a gene: 6. CDR3 length equals 13 residues. The V gene's germline CDR1 is SGHTA and CDR2 FQGNSA. As DNA, the CDR3 is TGTGCCATAGAGCGGGAGGGCTTAGATACGCAGTATTTT. This sequence encodes CAIEREGLDTQYF.

This clonotype was picked up many times. V is TRBV6-5 and J is TRBJ2-6; 7 nucleotides align to TRBD1. The CDR3 spans 17 residues. V shed 5 bases, J shed 0 bases, and the junction held 7 bases outside the gene matches. Germline values: CDR1 MNHEY, CDR2 SVGAGI. CDR3 residues: CASSPGTAISGANVLTF. The CDR3 DNA reads as TGTGCCAGCAGTCCCGGGACAGCCATCTCTGGGGCCAACGTCCTGACTTTC.

The table lists this clonotype with many counts. The chain recombines TRBV15 with TRBJ2-2, with D tentatively TRBD1 or TRBD2 (5 bases each). Trimming took 3 bases from V and 2 from J, leaving 16 bases between them. The germline V gene encodes CDR1 LNHNV and CDR2 YYDKDF (reference sequence). The CDR3 is 17 amino acids. The CDR3 region is CATSSVSGRINTGELFF. The CDR3, as DNA: TGTGCCACCAGCAGCGTGTCGGGACGGATTAACACCGGGGAGCTGTTTTTT.

This clonotype was recorded at least ten times. This chain joins TRBV29-1 and TRBJ1-1; 9 bases line up with TRBD1. V lost 7 bases to trimming and J lost 0 bases; unmatched junction nucleotides: 6. This CDR3 spans 14 amino acids. Per the germline V gene, CDR1 is SQVTM and CDR2 is ANQGSEA. The CDR3 nucleotides read TGCAGCGCTGGGACAGGGATCATGAACACTGAAGCTTTCTTT. Protein sequence: CSAGTGIMNTEAFF. The entire variable domain, with the rest obtained from reference TRBV29-1 and TRBJ1-1, is as follows: SAVISQKPSRDICQRGTSLTIQCQVDSQVTMMFWYRQQPGQSLTLIATANQGSEATYESGFVIDKFPISRPNLTFSTLTVSNMSPEDSSIYLCSAGTGIMNTEAFFGQGTRLTVV.

This chain uses TRBV1 with TRBJ2-7; TRBD1, the table's D call, lacks a check against the DNA. TRBV1 is a listed pseudogene. The CDR3 totals 16 residues. The CDR3 DNA follows: TGCACCAGCAGCCAAGACAAACCGGGACAGGGGACCGAGCAGTACGTC. Its protein is CTSSQDKPGQGTEQYV.

This clonotype showed up many times. V usage is TRBV6-6 and J usage is TRBJ2-2, with 8 bases lining up with TRBD2. V dropped 7 bases and J dropped 1; count of bases not matched to a gene: 5. The CDR3 length is 15 residues. Per the germline V gene, CDR1 is MNHNY and CDR2 is SVGAGI (reference sequence). DNA for the CDR3: TGTGCCAGCAAATCGACTAGCGAGAACACCGGGGAGCTGTTTTTT. Its protein is CASKSTSENTGELFF.

The chain recombines TRBV5-1 with TRBJ1-1; D call uncertain. In germline, CDR1 is SGHRS, CDR2 YFSETQ. This CDR3 is 15 amino acids long. V shed 6 bases and J shed 0 bases, with 15 bases lying between them. The CDR3 nucleotides read TGCGCCAGCACCCCCTCCGCTGGCTTGAACACTGAAGCTTTCTTT. Its translation is CASTPSAGLNTEAFF. The entire variable domain, with the rest obtained from reference TRBV5-1 and TRBJ1-1, is as follows: KAGVTQTPRYLIKTRGQQVTLSCSPISGHRSVSWYQQTPGQGLQFLFEYFSETQRNKGNFPGRFSGRQFSNSRSEMNVSTLELGDSALYLCASTPSAGLNTEAFFGQGTRLTVV.

This clonotype was seen repeatedly, ten times or more. This chain connects TRBV6-5 to TRBJ2-1; TRBD2 aligns across 10 bases. V lost 0 bases, J lost 2 bases, and 19 bases stayed unmatched. The CDR3 is 22 amino acids. CDR1 is MNHEY and CDR2 is SVGAGI in the germline V gene. The CDR3 protein is CASSYSRFGTSDLGVAYNEQFF. In DNA form, the CDR3 reads TGTGCCAGCAGTTACTCGAGGTTTGGGACTAGCGATTTAGGGGTAGCCTACAATGAGCAGTTCTTC.

The V call is TRBV9, the J call TRBJ2-1, with 9 bases lining up with TRBD2. V dropped 0 bases and J dropped 5; count of bases not matched to a gene: 9. CDR3 length: 17 residues. Germline CDR1 and CDR2: SGDLS and YYNGEE. In nucleotides, the CDR3 is TGTGCCAGCAGCGTAGCTACCTGGGCTAGCGGGGACAATGAGCAGTTCTTC. It yields the protein CASSVATWASGDNEQFF.

This clonotype was seen repeatedly, ten times or more. The V and J genes are TRBV10-3 and TRBJ2-3; 9 nucleotides agree with TRBD2. The CDR3 extends over 16 amino acids. CDR1 is ENHRY and CDR2 is SYGVKD in the germline V gene. Losses at the gene ends were 3 bases for V and 4 bases for J; bases not matched to a gene: 8. This CDR3 reads CAISDVAGVRADTQYF. Here the CDR3 DNA reads TGTGCCATCAGTGACGTAGCGGGAGTGAGGGCAGATACGCAGTATTTT.

This clonotype came up many times. This chain connects TRBV19 to TRBJ2-1; TRBD2 matches 11 bases. With 0 bases clipped from V and 4 bases from J, the junction kept 5 bases outside the gene matches. CDR1 is LNHDA and CDR2 is SQIVND in the germline V gene (reference sequence). CDR3 length: 17 amino acids. The CDR3 sequence: CASSIDLAGGSYNEQFF. The CDR3 nucleotides read TGTGCCAGTAGTATAGACCTAGCGGGAGGTTCGTACAATGAGCAGTTCTTC.

The V gene is TRBV10-1, the J gene TRBJ1-1; no reliable D call. This CDR3 has 13 amino acids. Trimming removed 0 bases at V and 10 bases at J, with 12 bases between. Germline values: CDR1 WNHNN, CDR2 SYGVQD (reference sequence). The CDR3 spells CASSESNGLAAFF. Here the CDR3 DNA reads TGCGCCAGCAGTGAGTCGAACGGGTTGGCAGCTTTCTTT.

Points on this clonotype: One junction end disagrees with the germline gene, perhaps due to a read error. The genes are TRBV7-9 and TRBJ2-7; TRBD1 aligns across 7 bases. This CDR3 is built from 16 residues. Germline CDR1 is SEHNR and CDR2 is FQNEAQ (reference sequence). The CDR3 reads CASSLSTGFLSYVQYF. DNA for the CDR3: TGTGCCAGCAGCCTTTCGACAGGGTTCCTTTCCTACGTGCAGTACTTC. Full variable domain (outside the CDR3, taken from reference TRBV7-9 and TRBJ2-7): DTGVSQNPRHKITKRGQNVTFRCDPISEHNRLYWYRQTLGQGPEFLTYFQNEAQLEKSRLLSDRFSAERPKGSFSTLEIQRTEQGDSAMYLCASSLSTGFLSYVQYFGPGTRLTVT.

The J gene is TRBJ2-7, the V gene TRBV2; D may be TRBD1 or TRBD2 (5 bases each). The germline CDR1 and CDR2 sequences are SNHLY and FYNNEI. Trimming pared 5 bases from V and 10 bases from J, leaving 12 bases between. This CDR3 region has 11 residues. In DNA form, the CDR3 reads TGTGCCAGCAGTAGTCCGGGACCACAGTACTTC. Translation gives CASSSPGPQYF. Filled out from reference TRBV2 and TRBJ2-7, the complete variable domain reads EPEVTQTPSHQVTQMGQEVILRCVPISNHLYFYWYRQILGQKVEFLVSFYNNEISEKSEIFDDQFSVERPDGSNFTLKIRSTKLEDSAMYFCASSSPGPQYFGPGTRLTVT.

On this clonotype: A much larger clone lies one base from this, so it may be a read error. The chain uses TRBV14 and TRBJ2-3; no definite D call. This CDR3 is 14 amino acids long. V was pared by 4 bases and J by 2 bases, with 10 bases between. Germline loops: CDR1 SGHDN, CDR2 FVKESK. The CDR3 spells CASSPLFDTDTQYF. CDR3 nucleotide sequence: TGTGCCAGCAGCCCCCTCTTTGACACAGATACGCAGTATTTT.

This clonotype occurred many times. This chain uses TRBV5-1 with TRBJ2-7; D might be TRBD1 or TRBD2, each matching 6 bases. The CDR3 consists of 14 residues. V was clipped by 7 bases and J by 0 bases, with 14 bases between them. Germline CDR1 reads SGHRS; CDR2 reads YFSETQ. The CDR3: CASPRGALSYEQYV. CDR3 nucleotide sequence: TGCGCCAGCCCTAGGGGGGCCCTCTCCTACGAGCAGTACGTC.